A single sample gave rise to the 9 T cell receptor beta chains below, sequenced in a study of cytomegalovirus exposure and HLA in healthy donors. The PCR had 60 Vbeta and 13 Jbeta primers. Repertoires were generated with immunoSEQ multiplex PCR, while TCRdb's copy carries only in-frame clones and drops some. The listing contains 130,000 or so clones. Sequenced input: PBMCs. These receptors originate from a woman in her 40s in good health and CMV-seronegative.

This chain joins TRBV6-4 and TRBJ2-2, with D perhaps matching TRBD2 (5 bases). In germline, CDR1 is MRHNA, CDR2 SNTAGT. V lost 5 bases, J lost 0 bases, and 10 bases lay in between. This CDR3 spans 15 amino acids. The CDR3 nucleotides read TGTGCCAGCAGTTTCCTAGCTGCGAACACCGGGGAGCTGTTTTTT. As protein: CASSFLAANTGELFF.

Worth noting for this clone: Likely a read error: the CDR3 ends without its conserved phenylalanine or tryptophan. The DNA is left out, because the CDR3 cannot be placed on it with certainty; the CDR3 is given as TCRdb lists it. The genes are TRBV7-2 and TRBJ1-2. Per the germline V gene, CDR1 is SGHTA and CDR2 is FQGNSA. The CDR3 is 9 residues long, counting both termini. The CDR3 loop is CASSPRARG.

Points on this clone: Other DNA sequences in the same sample also yield this CDR3. V and J are TRBV6-1 and TRBJ1-5; D gene ambiguous. CDR1 and CDR2 from the germline V gene are MNHNS and SASEGT. V lost 7 bases and J lost 7, with 14 bases in between. This CDR3 has 13 amino acids. The DNA of the CDR3 is TGTGCCAGCACCAGGCAAATCAACCAGCCCCAGCATTTT. It translates to CASTRQINQPQHF.

The chain joins TRBV5-4 to TRBJ1-2; perhaps TRBD1 as D (6 bases). V lost 5 bases and J lost 1, with 15 bases in between. From germline, CDR1 is SGHNT and CDR2 YYREEE (reference sequence). The CDR3 is made up of 15 amino acids. This CDR3 reads CASSRRQVFNYGYTF. The CDR3 bases are TGTGCCAGCAGTCGCCGACAGGTTTTTAACTATGGCTACACCTTC.

The CDR3 region has the DNA TGTGCCAGCAGTTTATTACCAGCCGGGGAGCAGTACGTC. This codes for CASSLLPAGEQYV. V usage is TRBV28 and J usage is TRBJ2-7; D remains ambiguous. This CDR3 region has 13 residues. The V and J ends lost 1 base and 7 bases respectively, with 11 bases between them. The germline V gene encodes CDR1 MDHEN and CDR2 SYDVKM.

The chain employs TRBV4-3 and TRBJ1-1; no clear D. The CDR3 spans 13 residues. The V gene lost 5 bases and the J gene lost 1 base, with 8 bases spanning the gap. The germline V gene encodes CDR1 LGHNA and CDR2 YSLEER. The CDR3 spells CASSLRQNTEAFF. The CDR3 DNA follows: TGCGCCAGCAGCTTACGACAGAACACTGAAGCTTTCTTT.

V usage is TRBV5-6 and J usage is TRBJ2-1; 8 bases align to TRBD1. The CDR3 spans 14 residues. Germline CDR1 reads SGHDT; CDR2 reads YYEEEE. V dropped 4 bases and J dropped 3; count of bases not matched to a gene: 3. CDR3 nucleotides: TGTGCCAGCAGCCGGGGGACAGGCTACAATGAGCAGTTCTTC. This translates into CASSRGTGYNEQFF.

The chain links TRBV2 to TRBJ2-2; D is perhaps TRBD1 (6 bases). Trimming took 4 bases from V and 7 from J, leaving 19 bases between them. The CDR3 runs to 16 residues. Per the germline V gene, CDR1 is SNHLY and CDR2 is FYNNEI. CDR3 protein: CASSGRVGASVGELFF. CDR3 coding DNA: TGTGCCAGCAGTGGCCGGGTGGGGGCGTCGGTCGGGGAGCTGTTTTTT. Drawing the rest from reference TRBV2 and TRBJ2-2, the complete variable domain is EPEVTQTPSHQVTQMGQEVILRCVPISNHLYFYWYRQILGQKVEFLVSFYNNEISEKSEIFDDQFSVERPDGSNFTLKIRSTKLEDSAMYFCASSGRVGASVGELFFGEGSRLTVL.

The CDR3 here is CASSYWGLAGYNEQFF. The CDR3 DNA reads TGTGCCAGCAGTTACTGGGGACTAGCGGGGTACAATGAGCAGTTCTTC. This sequence joins TRBV6-5 and TRBJ2-1, with 13 bases matching TRBD2. Per germline, CDR1 MNHEY and CDR2 SVGAGI. The CDR3 has 16 residues. The ends lost 1 base at V and 4 bases at J; junction bases unmatched: 1.